These 8 T cell receptor beta chains came from one sample sequenced in a study of control samples from healthy donors and cancer patients. Produced via immunoSEQ multiplex PCR; TCRdb's table is partial and in-frame only. The data hold 150,000 to 200,000 clones, with over 85% observed a single time. Sequenced input: blood. These receptors were collected from a man aged 25-45 years in good health.

This clone was detected only once. The chain joins TRBV5-6 to TRBJ2-7, with TRBD1 matching 8 bases. In germline, CDR1 is SGHDT, CDR2 YYEEEE. The CDR3 spans 15 residues. With 0 bases clipped from V and 6 bases from J, the junction kept 8 bases outside the gene matches. CDR3 coding DNA: TGTGCCAGCAGCTTGGCCCTAGGACAGGGCGTCGAGCAGTACTTC. Protein product: CASSLALGQGVEQYF.

The chain employs TRBV6-2 or TRBV6-3 and TRBJ2-5, with D perhaps TRBD1 (5 bases). Between the trimmed V and J ends, which lost 2 bases and 5 bases, there was a span of 9 bases. Per germline, CDR1 MNHEY and CDR2 SVGEGT. The CDR3 sequence is 13 residues long. CDR3 region: CASSYGRVETQYF. CDR3 nucleotide sequence: TGTGCCAGCAGTTACGGCAGGGTGGAGACCCAGTACTTC.

CDR3 nucleotide sequence: TGTGCCAGCTCACGGGCAGAGACAGGGATCTCTTCACCCCTCCACTTT. It specifies CASSRAETGISSPLHF. The J gene is TRBJ1-6, the V gene TRBV18; 7 bases match TRBD1. V lost 4 bases and J lost 9; bases outside the gene matches: 12. Looked up from germline, CDR1 is KGHSH and CDR2 is LQKENI. The CDR3 consists of 16 residues.

This sequence joins TRBV7-3 and TRBJ2-1; 9 positions match TRBD2. Germline lookup yields CDR1 SGHTA and CDR2 FQGTGA. With V trimmed by 4 bases and J by 1 base, 8 bases remained unmatched. This CDR3 comprises 17 residues. The CDR3, as DNA: TGTGCCAGCAGCTCTATTCCCACTAGCGGGTCCTACAATGAGCAGTTCTTC. It encodes CASSSIPTSGSYNEQFF.

V gene TRBV3-1 (or the pseudogene TRBV3-2) combines with J gene TRBJ1-6; D is possibly TRBD1 (6 bases). The CDR3 extends over 14 amino acids. Germline CDR1 reads LGHDT; CDR2 reads YNNKEL (reference sequence). V shed 6 bases and J shed 7 bases, with 13 bases lying between them. CDR3 protein: CASRTGGPNSPLHF. For the CDR3, the DNA is TGTGCCAGCAGGACCGGGGGCCCCAATTCACCCCTCCACTTT.

The chain links TRBV5-1 to TRBJ1-1; D perhaps matches TRBD1 (6 bases). V lost 1 base, J lost 0 bases, and 13 bases lay in between. CDR1 and CDR2 (germline): SGHRS, YFSETQ. This CDR3 comprises 16 residues. CDR3 amino acids: CASSLWGDRLNTEAFF. In DNA, the CDR3 is TGCGCCAGCAGCTTGTGGGGAGACAGGTTGAACACTGAAGCTTTCTTT. Combining the CDR3 with reference TRBV5-1 and TRBJ1-1 gives the whole variable domain KAGVTQTPRYLIKTRGQQVTLSCSPISGHRSVSWYQQTPGQGLQFLFEYFSETQRNKGNFPGRFSGRQFSNSRSEMNVSTLELGDSALYLCASSLWGDRLNTEAFFGQGTRLTVV.

This chain joins TRBV27 and TRBJ1-6; D might be TRBD1 (6 bases). This CDR3 is 14 amino acids long. The germline V and J ends were trimmed by 5 bases and 6 bases, with 11 bases remaining between them. The germline V gene encodes CDR1 MNHEY and CDR2 SMNVEV (reference sequence). The CDR3: CASSNREGNSPLHF. In DNA form, the CDR3 reads TGTGCCAGCAGTAACAGGGAGGGTAATTCACCCCTCCACTTT.

The chain links TRBV4-3 to TRBJ1-1; a weak D match, TRBD1 (6 bases). V gave up 4 bases and J gave up 1 base, with 13 bases separating them. The CDR3 has 15 amino acids. The V gene's germline CDR1 is LGHNA and CDR2 YSLEER. The CDR3 bases are TGCGCCAGCAGCCTCTGGGCAGGGGAGAACACTGAAGCTTTCTTT. Translating gives CASSLWAGENTEAFF.